This T cell receptor beta chain was identified during a study of blood T cell repertoires in COVID-19. Across the whole study: Specimens from acute and convalescent COVID-19 originated in the United States, Italy and Spain. Sources were T cells, B-cell-depleted T cells, or PBMCs; the material itself was cDNA or gDNA.

In the original processing: For nucleated cells, counts were estimated from reference gene primer amplification. Repertoires were generated with immunoSEQ multiplex PCR, while TCRdb's copy carries only in-frame clones and drops some. V, J and clone size are those of that table, while D and trimming were read from the DNA. The sample holds about 130,000 clones, about 70% seen once. The sample taken for sequencing was peripheral blood. This receptor was identified in a man in his 60s with acute or convalescent COVID-19.

Written as DNA, the CDR3 is TGTGCCAGTAGCGTCAGGGAAAAACTGTTTTTT. Translation: CASSVREKLFF. The chain employs TRBV19 and TRBJ1-4; D uncertain. Per the germline V gene, CDR1 is LNHDA and CDR2 is SQIVND (reference sequence). The CDR3 extends over 11 amino acids. Trimming took 6 bases from V and 8 from J, leaving 7 bases between them.